One and the same sample provided the 5 T cell receptor beta chains below, sequenced in a study of CD8+ T cells in alopecia areata. In each case, RNA was isolated and then reverse transcribed into cDNA as the sequencing template. Profiled with immunoSEQ multiplex PCR; TCRdb holds only in-frame clones, not every one. The table has 90,000 to 150,000 clones, 53% seen once. Specified treatment: oral pan-JAK inhibitor, 5-10 mg twice daily. Sequencing used CD4+ T cells sorted from blood, obtained at week 4, from a patient treated with tofacitinib. All receptors derive from a human donor with alopecia areata.

The chain carries TRBV5-1 and TRBJ2-1; no definite D call. The germline gives CDR1 SGHRS, CDR2 YFSETQ. V was pared by 4 bases and J by 1 base, with 18 bases between. This CDR3 is 17 amino acids long. The CDR3 here is CASSHPSLRLSYNEQFF. DNA of the CDR3: TGCGCCAGCAGCCACCCGTCCCTAAGATTATCCTACAATGAGCAGTTCTTC.

About this clone: Additional DNA sequences in this sample encode the identical CDR3. The chain is built from TRBV29-1 and TRBJ1-1; the D gene is possibly TRBD1 (6 bases). The germline V and J ends were trimmed by 6 bases and 0 bases, with 11 bases remaining between them. The germline V gene has CDR1 SQVTM and CDR2 ANQGSEA. This CDR3 is 13 amino acids long. CDR3 nucleotide sequence: TGCAGCGTGGCCGGACAGATGAACACTGAAGCTTTCTTT. As protein: CSVAGQMNTEAFF. The full variable domain, in which reference TRBV29-1 and TRBJ1-1 provide the parts outside the CDR3, is SAVISQKPSRDICQRGTSLTIQCQVDSQVTMMFWYRQQPGQSLTLIATANQGSEATYESGFVIDKFPISRPNLTFSTLTVSNMSPEDSSIYLCSVAGQMNTEAFFGQGTRLTVV.

This chain joins TRBV7-3 and TRBJ2-2, with 9 nucleotides matching TRBD2. Germline-derived CDR1 and CDR2 are SGHTA and FQGTGA. V lost 0 bases to trimming and J lost 5 bases; unmatched junction nucleotides: 4. This CDR3 is built from 16 residues. The CDR3 coding sequence is TGTGCCAGCAGCTTAACAGCTACTAGCGGGACCGGGGAGCTGTTTTTT. Translation gives CASSLTATSGTGELFF.

This clone has a handful of counts. V and J are TRBV19 and TRBJ2-7, with D perhaps TRBD1 (6 bases). Trimming took 4 bases from V and 2 from J, leaving 9 bases between them. The CDR3 has 13 residues. Per the germline V gene, CDR1 is LNHDA and CDR2 is SQIVND (reference sequence). The CDR3 is CASSSQGTYEQYF. CDR3 nucleotides: TGTGCCAGTAGTAGCCAGGGGACCTACGAGCAGTACTTC.

The chain combines TRBV6-5 with TRBJ2-5; D remains ambiguous. The germline V gene has CDR1 MNHEY and CDR2 SVGAGI. V lost 6 bases and J lost 9, with 14 bases in between. The length of the CDR3 is 12 residues. CDR3 DNA: TGTGCCAGCAGGAGCCGGGTTGGGGCCCAGTACTTC. This encodes CASRSRVGAQYF.